These 21 T cell receptor beta chains originate from one sample sequenced in a study of T-cell memory formation after mild COVID-19. TCRdb recomputed calls from the 5' RACE reads with MiXCR, one row per CDR3 protein. The repertoire holds around 29,000 distinct CDR3 sequences, roughly an eighth seen once, with approximately 16% in the top ten. Sequenced input: PBMCs or a T cell subset sorted from them (not recorded which). These receptors originate from an adult woman who had mild COVID-19 (a few samples of this study predate the infection). Cell type and time point are not known.

This clonotype showed up many times. The rearrangement uses TRBV29-1 and TRBJ2-5; 14 bases align to TRBD2. This CDR3 spans 17 amino acids. V was pared by 5 bases and J by 5 bases, with 13 bases of the junction left unmatched. The germline CDR1 and CDR2 sequences are SQVTM and ANQGSEA. CDR3 nucleotide sequence: TGCAGCGTTAACTCAGGACTAGCGGGGGGATATGGGGAGACCCAGTACTTC. Protein product: CSVNSGLAGGYGETQYF.

This clonotype was recorded many times. This chain joins TRBV4-1 and TRBJ2-3; D call uncertain. The length of the CDR3 is 12 residues. Germline V CDR1 and CDR2: MGHRA, YSYEKL. Trimming took off 3 bases at V and 6 bases at J, with 7 bases between the two ends. This CDR3 reads CASSHGSDTQYF. The CDR3 bases are TGCGCCAGCAGCCATGGATCTGATACGCAGTATTTT.

This clonotype has a count of ten or more. The gene calls are TRBV13 and TRBJ2-3; perhaps TRBD2 as D (5 bases). Germline lookup yields CDR1 PRHDT and CDR2 FYEKMQ (reference sequence). V lost 1 base and J 0 bases, leaving 11 bases between the germline ends. CDR3 length: 16 residues. DNA of the CDR3: TGTGCCAGCAGCTTAGTGTTCGGGGTTAGCACAGATACGCAGTATTTT. It encodes CASSLVFGVSTDTQYF.

This clonotype appeared many times. The chain has TRBV7-2 and TRBJ1-2; 8 positions match TRBD1. Germline loops: CDR1 SGHTA, CDR2 FQGNSA. The CDR3 loop spans 15 amino acids. V shed 5 bases and J 5 bases; nucleotides not matched to a gene: 10. The CDR3 DNA is TGTGCCAGCAGCCCCGGGACAGGCCTCGGTTATGGCTACACCTTC. Its translation: CASSPGTGLGYGYTF.

This clonotype was seen ten or more times. The rearrangement links TRBV29-1 to TRBJ2-7; D call uncertain. The V gene lost 8 bases and the J gene lost 7 bases, with 21 bases spanning the gap. CDR3 size: 13 residues. CDR1 is SQVTM, CDR2 ANQGSEA, per germline. The CDR3 region is CSFRPLAEGEQYF. CDR3 in DNA: TGCAGCTTCCGCCCTCTGGCCGAAGGGGAGCAGTACTTC.

This clonotype was seen ten or more times. The chain couples TRBV7-9 to TRBJ2-7; TRBD2 matches 11 bases. The germline gives CDR1 SEHNR, CDR2 FQNEAQ (reference sequence). V was clipped by 5 bases and J by 2 bases; unmatched bases: 8. This CDR3 comprises 16 residues. Here the CDR3 reads CASSPIAGGWTYEQYF. CDR3 nucleotide sequence: TGTGCCAGCAGCCCGATAGCGGGAGGGTGGACCTACGAGCAGTACTTC.

This clonotype was seen repeatedly, ten times or more. The chain joins TRBV25-1 to TRBJ1-6; TRBD1 aligns across 9 bases. The CDR3 totals 13 residues. Trimming cost V 9 bases and J 9 bases; bases outside gene matches: 6. Germline V gene data show CDR1 as MGHDK and CDR2 as SYGVNS. The CDR3 bases are TGTGCCAGTACACAGGGGGCCCCTTCACCCCTCCACTTT. Its protein is CASTQGAPSPLHF.

The sample holds many counts of this clonotype. The J gene is TRBJ2-3, the V gene TRBV6-6; perhaps TRBD2 as D (6 bases). V was trimmed by 11 bases and J by 6 bases, leaving 12 bases between them. Germline lookup yields CDR1 MNHNY and CDR2 SVGAGI (reference sequence). There are 11 residues in the CDR3. This CDR3 is CAGGSSDTQYF. DNA of the CDR3: TGTGCCGGGGGGAGTTCCGATACGCAGTATTTT.

The sample holds many counts of this clonotype. J is TRBJ2-7 and V is TRBV6-2 or TRBV6-3; 8 bases are shared with TRBD2. CDR3 length equals 16 residues. The V and J ends lost 4 bases and 2 bases, in that order; junction bases with no gene match: 10. Germline V CDR1 and CDR2: MNHEY, SVGEGT. The DNA of the CDR3 is TGTGCCAGCAGTTCGCACTCCAAGGGACTAGCCTACGAGCAGTACTTC. Translation gives CASSSHSKGLAYEQYF.

This clonotype has at least ten counts. The chain combines TRBV12-3 or TRBV12-4 with TRBJ2-7; maybe TRBD1 (5 bases). V was clipped by 5 bases and J by 4 bases, with 18 bases between them. This CDR3 has 15 amino acids. The CDR3 sequence: CASSNRTQFPYEQYF. The CDR3 DNA reads TGTGCCAGCAGTAACCGGACACAGTTCCCTTACGAGCAGTACTTC.

This clonotype was detected ten times or more. The gene calls are TRBV20-1 and TRBJ2-7, with 8 positions matching TRBD2. Germline loops: CDR1 DFQATT, CDR2 SNEGSKA (reference sequence). The CDR3 has 14 amino acids. The V gene end was trimmed by 6 bases and the J gene end by 5 bases; junction bases not matched to a gene: 12. CDR3 sequence reads: CSAAGGGAGHEQYF. The CDR3 DNA is TGCAGTGCCGCGGGGGGCGGTGCCGGCCACGAGCAGTACTTC.

This clonotype was counted many times. V usage is TRBV5-1 and J usage is TRBJ2-7, with D perhaps matching TRBD1 (5 bases). Trimming shortened V by 6 bases and J by 3 bases, and 7 bases separated the two germline ends. Germline loops: CDR1 SGHRS, CDR2 YFSETQ. This CDR3 contains 11 residues. Here the CDR3 reads CASTDSYEQYF. The CDR3 DNA reads TGCGCCAGCACCGACAGCTACGAGCAGTACTTC.

This clonotype appeared many times. The chain is built from TRBV7-2 and TRBJ2-4; 8 nucleotides align to TRBD1. The CDR3 runs 14 residues. V gave up 3 bases and J gave up 10 bases; unmatched junction bases: 8. Germline V gene data show CDR1 as SGHTA and CDR2 as FQGNSA. CDR3 loop: CASSLATDREIQYF. In DNA form, the CDR3 reads TGTGCCAGCAGCTTGGCCACGGACAGGGAGATTCAGTACTTC.

This rearrangement joins TRBV20-1 to TRBJ1-5; no definite D call. The V gene lost 3 bases and the J gene lost 0 bases, with 12 bases spanning the gap. This CDR3 comprises 15 residues. Germline V gene data show CDR1 as DFQATT and CDR2 as SNEGSKA (reference sequence). CDR3 sequence: CSARAPLDSNQPQHF. As DNA, the CDR3 is TGCAGTGCTAGGGCCCCACTGGATAGCAATCAGCCCCAGCATTTT.

This clonotype was seen at least ten times. The chain has TRBV2 and TRBJ2-1; 8 bases are shared with TRBD2. The germline V gene has CDR1 SNHLY and CDR2 FYNNEI. The length of the CDR3 is 14 residues. Trimming took 7 bases from V and 0 from J; bases not matched to a gene: 2. Written as DNA, the CDR3 is TGTGCCAGCACCGGGACTAGCTCCTACAATGAGCAGTTCTTC. This gives the protein CASTGTSSYNEQFF.

This clonotype was observed at least ten times. One end of the junction is discordant with germline, which a read error may explain. The rearrangement links TRBV5-1 to TRBJ2-2; D gene ambiguous. The CDR3 loop spans 15 amino acids. CDR1 and CDR2 from the germline V gene are SGHRS and YFSETQ. CDR3 residues: CASSLASANTGELFF. The CDR3 DNA reads as TGCGCCAGCAGTTTGGCAAGTGCGAACACCGGGGAGCTGTTTTTT.

This clonotype was recorded many times. The chain employs TRBV7-9 and TRBJ2-6; TRBD1 aligns across 7 bases. This CDR3 is 20 amino acids long. V shed 7 bases and J 0 bases; nucleotides not matched to a gene: 18. Germline CDR1 SEHNR, CDR2 FQNEAQ (reference sequence). In DNA, the CDR3 is TGTGCCAGCACGCCCGGGACAGCCAGAGTTAAGGGCTCTGGGGCCAACGTCCTGACTTTC. It encodes CASTPGTARVKGSGANVLTF.

V and J are TRBV7-8 and TRBJ2-1; TRBD1 agrees at 12 bases. Germline-derived CDR1 and CDR2 are SGHVS and FQNEAQ. CDR3 size: 16 residues. V gave up 6 bases and J gave up 7 bases; unmatched junction bases: 10. The CDR3 here is CASSLTGTGGWNEQFF. DNA of the CDR3: TGTGCCAGCAGTCTAACTGGGACAGGGGGCTGGAATGAGCAGTTCTTC.

This clonotype was observed at least ten times. CDR3 in DNA: TGCAGTGCTAGGAAGGACACTGAAGCTTTCTTT. Its protein product is CSARKDTEAFF. This chain connects TRBV20-1 to TRBJ1-1; D gene unclear. The V gene's germline CDR1 is DFQATT and CDR2 SNEGSKA (reference sequence). The CDR3 is made up of 11 amino acids. V gave up 3 bases and J gave up 3 bases, with 5 bases separating them.

This clonotype was observed at least ten times. V is TRBV28 and J is TRBJ1-2, with 10 bases that match TRBD1. Germline trimming cut 5 bases from V and 1 base from J; bases unmatched to any gene: 4. CDR3 size: 15 residues. The V gene's germline CDR1 is MDHEN and CDR2 SYDVKM. The CDR3 bases are TGTGCCAGCAGTGCCGACAGGGGGCTTAACTATGGCTACACCTTC. Its translation is CASSADRGLNYGYTF.

This clonotype was counted ten times or more. The rearrangement uses TRBV27 and TRBJ2-6; 7 nucleotides align to TRBD2. CDR3 size: 15 residues. V trimming: 3 bases; J trimming: 2 bases; junction bases outside the gene matches: 1. Per the germline V gene, CDR1 is MNHEY and CDR2 is SMNVEV (reference sequence). CDR3 in amino acids: CASSFLAAGANVLTF. The DNA of the CDR3 is TGTGCCAGCAGTTTCCTAGCGGCTGGGGCCAACGTCCTGACTTTC.